These T cell receptor beta chains were read from a single sample in a study of blood T cell repertoires in COVID-19. Clones were read by immunoSEQ multiplex PCR, and TCRdb kept only the in-frame ones, dropping some. Altogether around 250,000 clones are present, approximately 82% being singletons, with the ten largest covering less than 3.5%. The source material was peripheral blood. The receptors were gathered from a woman aged 18 to 35 with acute or convalescent COVID-19. CDR3s include the opening cysteine and the closing phenylalanine or tryptophan. The size field is filled for only some rows; it gives once, few, many or a size class.

length	size	V	J	CDR3
11	NA	TRBV19	TRBJ2-5	CASSEGETQYF
17	NA	TRBV5-4	TRBJ2-5	CASSLRPGGSGQETQYF
10	NA	TRBV25-1	TRBJ1-2	CASSDNGYTF
13	NA	TRBV5-1	TRBJ2-1	CASSLAWGKEQFF
12	NA	TRBV12-3/TRBV12-4	TRBJ1-3	CASSFGEGAIYF
15	NA	TRBV18	TRBJ1-1	CASSPRQGANTEAFF
15	NA	TRBV19	TRBJ1-3	CASSMGRGYGNTIYF
13	NA	TRBV4-3	TRBJ1-1	CASSQDRGTEAFF
18	NA	TRBV27	TRBJ2-2	CASNPGLAGGPHTGELFF
14	NA	TRBV7-2	TRBJ2-7	CASSLTWSSYEQYF
15	NA	TRBV5-1	TRBJ2-1	CASSLEGLADNEQFF
15	NA	TRBV28	TRBJ1-2	CASSLNRAIAYGYTF
17	NA	TRBV30	TRBJ1-1	CAWSVGQGQWVRAEAFF
16	NA	TRBV4-2	TRBJ1-1	CASSQVDLRGPYEAFF
16	NA	TRBV6-5	TRBJ2-2	CASSYSGTSGTGELFF
17	NA	TRBV28	TRBJ2-7	CASSYGLLRPQGDEQYF
15	NA	TRBV5-6	TRBJ2-3	CASSFYGLAGGTQYF
15	NA	TRBV28	TRBJ2-7	CASSFMRQGPYEQYF
15	NA	TRBV7-6	TRBJ2-7	CASSLAGVGPYEQYF
17	NA	TRBV3-1/TRBV3-2	TRBJ2-3	CASSQDLAGGFESSQYF
14	NA	TRBV6-6	TRBJ2-7	CASSYSNPGGEQYF
12	NA	TRBV6-6	TRBJ1-1	CASSSRDRDAFF
11	NA	TRBV30	TRBJ1-1	CAWSGGLEAFF
15	NA	TRBV28	TRBJ2-1	CASSSPRLAWNEQFF
16	NA	TRBV28	TRBJ1-4	CASSLGTWQGGEKLFF
13	once	TRBV30	TRBJ1-5	CAWSVGGDQPQHF
13	NA	TRBV28	TRBJ1-1	CASTPGVNTEAFF
16	NA	TRBV4-3	TRBJ2-1	CASSQGTSGVYNEQFF
14	NA	TRBV7-2	TRBJ1-2	CASSPGQGGYGYTF
14	NA	TRBV5-5	TRBJ2-7	CASSLEGTGVEQYF
12	NA	TRBV11-3	TRBJ2-1	CASSLRGREQFF
14	NA	TRBV7-9	TRBJ1-1	CASSYVRGLAEAFF
16	NA	TRBV20-1	TRBJ2-5	CSASGLPGLADETQYF
14	once	TRBV27	TRBJ2-1	CASGLAGLYNEQFF
14	NA	TRBV6-2/TRBV6-3	TRBJ1-5	CASSQPGQGRPQHF